One sample yielded the 10 T cell receptor beta chains listed below, sequenced in a study of cytomegalovirus exposure and HLA in healthy donors. The study ran its PCR with 60 Vbeta and 13 Jbeta primers. This table comes from immunoSEQ multiplex PCR, and its TCRdb copy is limited to in-frame clones, with some not included. The sample holds roughly 150,000 clones, roughly 80% seen once. Material for sequencing was PBMCs. The receptors come from a male donor in good health and CMV-seronegative.

This clone occurred a few times. V gene TRBV19 combines with J gene TRBJ1-1; D may be TRBD1 (5 bases). Germline CDR1 reads LNHDA; CDR2 reads SQIVND (reference sequence). This CDR3 region has 15 residues. V lost 6 bases and J 4 bases, leaving 18 bases between the germline ends. CDR3 DNA sequence: TGTGCCAGTAGCCCTTGGGAGGGGAGGATCACTGAAGCTTTCTTT. It encodes CASSPWEGRITEAFF.

The chain's CDR3 is CASSLAQRGRLLGTGELFF. The CDR3 DNA follows: TGTGCCAGCAGCTTAGCCCAGCGGGGTAGACTACTCGGCACCGGGGAGCTGTTTTTT. V usage is TRBV7-2 and J usage is TRBJ2-2; 7 nucleotides line up with TRBD2. This CDR3 region has 19 residues. V dropped 0 bases and J dropped 4; count of bases not matched to a gene: 14. Germline loops: CDR1 SGHTA, CDR2 FQGNSA.

This clone has only one observation. The chain links TRBV4-3 to TRBJ2-3; the D is unclear. CDR3 size: 13 residues. Germline V gene sequence: CDR1 LGHNA, CDR2 YSLEER. Trimming removed 0 bases at V and 10 bases at J, with 11 bases between. The CDR3 nucleotides are TGCGCCAGCAGCCAAGATTTAGTAGTTGCGCAGTATTTT. It specifies CASSQDLVVAQYF.

A few counts support this clone. CDR3: CASSSLGLAGVNTGELFF. The CDR3 nucleotides read TGTGCCAGCAGCTCGCTAGGACTAGCGGGCGTTAACACCGGGGAGCTGTTTTTT. The genes are TRBV7-3 and TRBJ2-2; TRBD2 matches 11 bases. With V trimmed by 4 bases and J by 2 bases, 9 bases remained unmatched. The CDR3 is made up of 18 amino acids. Per the germline V gene, CDR1 is SGHTA and CDR2 is FQGTGA.

This clone was seen more than once but under ten times. The rearrangement uses TRBV2 and TRBJ1-1; no clear D gene. Looked up from germline, CDR1 is SNHLY and CDR2 is FYNNEI. The CDR3 extends over 15 amino acids. Trimming took 6 bases from V and 6 from J, leaving 20 bases between them. As DNA, the CDR3 is TGTGCCAGCAGATCAGATGCCGGGGTATGGTCTGAAGCTTTCTTT. This codes for CASRSDAGVWSEAFF.

The rearrangement links TRBV4-3 to TRBJ2-7; TRBD2 matches 10 bases. Looked up from germline, CDR1 is LGHNA and CDR2 is YSLEER. The V segment lost 0 bases and the J segment 5 bases; nucleotides outside the gene matches: 7. The CDR3 is 16 amino acids. Here the CDR3 reads CASSQEPSGRADEQYF. CDR3 sequence (DNA): TGCGCCAGCAGCCAAGAGCCCAGCGGGAGGGCCGACGAGCAGTACTTC.

This sequence joins TRBV29-1 and TRBJ1-2; TRBD1 agrees at 10 bases. The CDR3 spans 15 residues. The germline CDR1 and CDR2 sequences are SQVTM and ANQGSEA. V lost 0 bases, J lost 4 bases, and 5 bases stayed unmatched. CDR3 sequence (DNA): TGCAGCGTTGAAGAACGACAGGGGGCGATCTATGGCTACACCTTC. It is translated as CSVEERQGAIYGYTF.

The chain uses TRBV5-1 and TRBJ2-3, with 8 bases matching TRBD1. The germline V gene has CDR1 SGHRS and CDR2 YFSETQ. Unmatched junction bases numbered 5, after V lost 0 bases and J lost 2 bases. The CDR3 contains 16 residues. The DNA for the CDR3 is TGCGCCAGCAGCTTGGTCGGACAGGGAACCACAGATACGCAGTATTTT. Amino acids: CASSLVGQGTTDTQYF.

The genes are TRBV5-1 and TRBJ2-7; 7 bases are shared with TRBD1. The CDR3 consists of 14 residues. Trimming removed 4 bases from V and 0 bases from J; junction bases left unmatched: 4. The germline V gene has CDR1 SGHRS and CDR2 YFSETQ. CDR3 sequence reads: CASSLGTDSYEQYF. The CDR3 DNA reads as TGCGCCAGCAGCCTAGGGACAGACTCCTACGAGCAGTACTTC.

This CDR3 is CASSISGSYNEQFF. Written as DNA, the CDR3 is TGTGCCAGTAGTATTAGCGGGAGTTACAATGAGCAGTTCTTC. V gene TRBV19 combines with J gene TRBJ2-1; 9 bases align to TRBD2. CDR3 size: 14 residues. Germline assignment: CDR1 LNHDA and CDR2 SQIVND (reference sequence). V gave up 3 bases and J gave up 4 bases; unmatched junction bases: 1. Full variable domain (missing parts from reference TRBV19 and TRBJ2-1): DGGITQSPKYLFRKEGQNVTLSCEQNLNHDAMYWYRQDPGQGLRLIYYSQIVNDFQKGDIAEGYSVSREKKESFPLTVTSAQKNPTAFYLCASSISGSYNEQFFGPGTRLTVL.